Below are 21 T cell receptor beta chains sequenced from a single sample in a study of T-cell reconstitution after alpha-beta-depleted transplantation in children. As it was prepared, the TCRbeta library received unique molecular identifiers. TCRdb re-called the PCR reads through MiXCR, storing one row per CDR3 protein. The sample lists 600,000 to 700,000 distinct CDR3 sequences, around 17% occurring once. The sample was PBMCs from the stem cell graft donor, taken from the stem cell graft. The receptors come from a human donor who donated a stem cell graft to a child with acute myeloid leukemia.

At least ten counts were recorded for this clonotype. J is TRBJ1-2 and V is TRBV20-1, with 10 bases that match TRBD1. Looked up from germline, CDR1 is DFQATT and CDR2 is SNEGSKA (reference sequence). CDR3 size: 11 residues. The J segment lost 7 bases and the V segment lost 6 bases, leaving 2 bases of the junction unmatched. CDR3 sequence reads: CSAWTGGGYTF. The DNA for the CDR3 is TGCAGTGCGTGGACAGGGGGTGGCTACACCTTC.

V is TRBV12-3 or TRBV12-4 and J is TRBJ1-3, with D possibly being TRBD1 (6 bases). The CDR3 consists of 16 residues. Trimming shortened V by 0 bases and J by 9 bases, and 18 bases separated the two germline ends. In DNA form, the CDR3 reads TGTGCCAGCAGTTTAGCGGCAGGGGAAAGGATTAGCACCATATATTTT. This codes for CASSLAAGERISTIYF.

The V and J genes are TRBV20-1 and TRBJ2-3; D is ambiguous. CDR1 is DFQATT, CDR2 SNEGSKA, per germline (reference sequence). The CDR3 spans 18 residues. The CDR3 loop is CSFGNWGPGLEYTDTQYF. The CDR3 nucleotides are TGCAGCTTCGGAAACTGGGGTCCGGGCCTCGAGTACACAGATACGCAGTATTTT.

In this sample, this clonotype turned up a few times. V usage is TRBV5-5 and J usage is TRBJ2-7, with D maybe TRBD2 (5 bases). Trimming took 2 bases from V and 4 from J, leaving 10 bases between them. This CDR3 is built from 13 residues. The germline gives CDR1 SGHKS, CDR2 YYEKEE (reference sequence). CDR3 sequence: CASSLSTGYEQYF. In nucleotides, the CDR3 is TGTGCCAGCAGCTTATCGACGGGGTACGAGCAGTACTTC.

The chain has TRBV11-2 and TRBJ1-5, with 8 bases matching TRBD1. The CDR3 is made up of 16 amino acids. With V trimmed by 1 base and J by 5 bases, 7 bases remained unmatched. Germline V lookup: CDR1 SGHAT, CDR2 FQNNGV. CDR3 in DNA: TGTGCCAGCAGCTTAGGAGGTGGCAGGGGGCATCAGCCCCAGCATTTT. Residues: CASSLGGGRGHQPQHF. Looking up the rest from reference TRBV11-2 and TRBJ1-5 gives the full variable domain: EAGVAQSPRYKIIEKRQSVAFWCNPISGHATLYWYQQILGQGPKLLIQFQNNGVVDDSQLPKDRFSAERLKGVDSTLKIQPAKLEDSAVYLCASSLGGGRGHQPQHFGDGTRLSIL.

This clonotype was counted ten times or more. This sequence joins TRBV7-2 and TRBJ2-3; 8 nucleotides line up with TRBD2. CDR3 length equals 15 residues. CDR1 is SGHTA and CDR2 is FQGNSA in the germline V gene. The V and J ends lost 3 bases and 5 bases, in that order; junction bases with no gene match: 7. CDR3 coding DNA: TGTGCCAGCAGCTTTAACGCGGGGGGAAGAGATACGCAGTATTTT. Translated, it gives CASSFNAGGRDTQYF.

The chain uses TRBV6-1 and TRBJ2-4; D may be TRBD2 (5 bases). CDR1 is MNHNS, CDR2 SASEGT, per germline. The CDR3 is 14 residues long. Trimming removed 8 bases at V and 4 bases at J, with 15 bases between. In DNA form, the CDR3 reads TGTGCCAGCCAAACGGAGGCCTCAAAAAACATTCAGTACTTC. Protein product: CASQTEASKNIQYF.

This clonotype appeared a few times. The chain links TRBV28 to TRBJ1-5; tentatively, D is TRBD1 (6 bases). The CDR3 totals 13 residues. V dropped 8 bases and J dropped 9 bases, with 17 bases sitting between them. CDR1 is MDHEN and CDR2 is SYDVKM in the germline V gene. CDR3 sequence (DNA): TGTGCCAGCGGATACAGGGAAGCTTGGCCCCAGCATTTT. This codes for CASGYREAWPQHF. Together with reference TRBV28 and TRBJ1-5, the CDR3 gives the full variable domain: DVKVTQSSRYLVKRTGEKVFLECVQDMDHENMFWYRQDPGLGLRLIYFSYDVKMKEKGDIPEGYSVSREKKERFSLILESASTNQTSMYLCASGYREAWPQHFGDGTRLSIL.

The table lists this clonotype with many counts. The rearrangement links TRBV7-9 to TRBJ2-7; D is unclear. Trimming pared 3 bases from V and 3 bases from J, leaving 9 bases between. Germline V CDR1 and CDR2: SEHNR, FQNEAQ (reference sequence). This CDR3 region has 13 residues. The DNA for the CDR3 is TGTGCCAGCAGCTTGGGCAGTGTCTACGAGCAGTACGTC. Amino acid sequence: CASSLGSVYEQYV.

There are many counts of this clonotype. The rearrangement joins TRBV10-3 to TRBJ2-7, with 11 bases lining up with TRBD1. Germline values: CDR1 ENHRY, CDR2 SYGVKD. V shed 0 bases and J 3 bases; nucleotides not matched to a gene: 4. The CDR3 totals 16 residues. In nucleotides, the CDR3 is TGTGCCATCAGTGAGTCGGGACAGGGGGTAGGCTACGAGCAGTACTTC. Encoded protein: CAISESGQGVGYEQYF.

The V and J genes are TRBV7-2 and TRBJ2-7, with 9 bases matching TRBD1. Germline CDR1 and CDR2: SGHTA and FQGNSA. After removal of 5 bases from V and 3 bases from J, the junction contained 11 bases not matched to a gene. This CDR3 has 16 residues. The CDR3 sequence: CASSARTPGQGYEQYF. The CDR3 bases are TGTGCCAGCAGCGCCAGAACACCGGGACAGGGCTACGAGCAGTACTTC.

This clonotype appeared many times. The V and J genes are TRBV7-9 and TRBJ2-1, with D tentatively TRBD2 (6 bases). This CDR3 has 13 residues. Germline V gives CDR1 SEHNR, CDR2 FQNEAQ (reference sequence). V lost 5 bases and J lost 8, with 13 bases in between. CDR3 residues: CASSPTSQDEQFF. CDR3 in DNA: TGTGCCAGCAGCCCTACTAGCCAGGATGAGCAGTTCTTC.

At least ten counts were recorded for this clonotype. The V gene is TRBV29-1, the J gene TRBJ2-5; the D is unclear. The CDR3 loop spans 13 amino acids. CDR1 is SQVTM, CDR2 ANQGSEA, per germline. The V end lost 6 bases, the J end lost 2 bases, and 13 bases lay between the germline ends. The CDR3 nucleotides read TGCAGCGTCGCCTACTTGTTTCAAGAGACCCAGTACTTC. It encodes CSVAYLFQETQYF.

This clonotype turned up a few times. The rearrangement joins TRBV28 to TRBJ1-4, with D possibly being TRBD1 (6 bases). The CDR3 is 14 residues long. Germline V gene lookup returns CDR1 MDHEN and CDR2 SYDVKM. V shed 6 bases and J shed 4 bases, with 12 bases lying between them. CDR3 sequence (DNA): TGTGCCAGCAGGCTTACAGGGAATAATGAAAAACTGTTTTTT. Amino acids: CASRLTGNNEKLFF.

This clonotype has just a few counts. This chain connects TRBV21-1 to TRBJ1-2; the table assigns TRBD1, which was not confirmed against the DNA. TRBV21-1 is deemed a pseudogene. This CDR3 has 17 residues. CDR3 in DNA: TGTGCCAGCACCCTACCGCGTCGACAGGGCTCTAACTATGGCTACACCTTC. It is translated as CASTLPRRQGSNYGYTF.

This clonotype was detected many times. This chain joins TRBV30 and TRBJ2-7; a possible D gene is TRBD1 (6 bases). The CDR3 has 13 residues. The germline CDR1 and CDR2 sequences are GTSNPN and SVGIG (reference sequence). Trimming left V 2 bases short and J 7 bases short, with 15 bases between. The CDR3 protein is CAWSYRARGEQYF. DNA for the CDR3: TGTGCCTGGAGTTACCGGGCCAGGGGAGAGCAGTACTTC.

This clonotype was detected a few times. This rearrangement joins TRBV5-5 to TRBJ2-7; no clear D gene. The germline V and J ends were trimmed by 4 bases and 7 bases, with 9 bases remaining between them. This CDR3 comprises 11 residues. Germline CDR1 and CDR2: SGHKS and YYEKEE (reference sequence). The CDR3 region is CASSPGLEQYF. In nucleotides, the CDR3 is TGTGCCAGCAGCCCCGGTCTGGAGCAGTACTTC.

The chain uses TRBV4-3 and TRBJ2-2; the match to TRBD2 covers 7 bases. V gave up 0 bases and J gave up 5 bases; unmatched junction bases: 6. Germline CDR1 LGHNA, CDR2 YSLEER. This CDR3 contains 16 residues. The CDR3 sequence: CASSQDRAGDTGELFF. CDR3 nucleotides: TGCGCCAGCAGCCAAGATAGGGCGGGAGATACCGGGGAGCTGTTTTTT.

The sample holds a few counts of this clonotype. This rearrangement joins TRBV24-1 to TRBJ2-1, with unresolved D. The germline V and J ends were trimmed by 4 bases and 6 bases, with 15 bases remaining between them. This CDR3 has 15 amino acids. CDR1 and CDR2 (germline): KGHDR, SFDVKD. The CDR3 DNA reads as TGTGCCACCAGTGAGTTCGGGCCTCAAGGCAATGAGCAGTTCTTC. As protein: CATSEFGPQGNEQFF.

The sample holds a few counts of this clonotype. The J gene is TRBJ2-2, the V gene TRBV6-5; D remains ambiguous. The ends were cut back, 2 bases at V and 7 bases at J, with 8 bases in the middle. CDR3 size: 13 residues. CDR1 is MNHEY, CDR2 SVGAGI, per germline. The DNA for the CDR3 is TGTGCCAGCAGTTACAGGAACGTCGGGGAGCTGTTTTTT. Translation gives CASSYRNVGELFF.

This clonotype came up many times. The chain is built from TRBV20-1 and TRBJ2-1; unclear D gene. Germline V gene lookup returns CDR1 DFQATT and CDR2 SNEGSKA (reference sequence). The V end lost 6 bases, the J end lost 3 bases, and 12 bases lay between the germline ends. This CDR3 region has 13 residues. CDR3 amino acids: CSAARQDYNEQFF. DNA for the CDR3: TGCAGTGCGGCGAGGCAGGACTACAATGAGCAGTTCTTC.